The following is a T cell receptor (beta chain) sequence with its context. The data stem from a study of T cell responses to AZD1222 COVID-19 vaccine. Germline-derived CDR1 and CDR2 are LNHDA and SQIVND (reference sequence). The CDR3 sequence is 12 residues long. The V end was cut by 6 bases, the J end by 9 bases, with 15 bases between. Profiled with immunoSEQ multiplex PCR; TCRdb holds only in-frame clones, not every one. The sample shows about 140,000 clones, more than 85% of them seen only once. The V and J genes are TRBV19 and TRBJ2-7, with no clear D. Sequencing used peripheral blood, obtained on day 0 of AZD1222 vaccination. This clonotype was sampled from an adult in good health. The CDR3 loop is CASREARGPQYF. For the CDR3, the DNA is TGTGCCAGTAGAGAGGCGAGAGGACCGCAGTACTTC.